This T cell receptor beta chain was sequenced during a study of blood T cell repertoires in COVID-19. Study summary: Samples taken during acute and convalescent COVID-19 were collected in the United States, Italy and Spain. The cDNA or gDNA used as material had been derived from T cells, B-cell-depleted T cells, or PBMCs.

Original analysis: Scientists estimated how many nucleated cells there were by amplifying reference gene primers. Method: immunoSEQ multiplex PCR; TCRdb's copy keeps in-frame clones and lacks some. The V and J calls and clone size come from that table; D and trimming were worked out from the DNA. In the table there are about 140,000 clones, roughly 89% of which are singletons. V was cut by 4 bases and J by 2 bases, with 16 bases left in between. The CDR3 spans 15 residues. CDR1 is SGHNT and CDR2 is YYREEE in the germline V gene (reference sequence). This chain connects TRBV5-4 to TRBJ2-7, with D maybe TRBD1 (6 bases). The sequenced sample consisted of peripheral blood. This receptor was obtained from a woman in her thirties or forties with acute or convalescent COVID-19. In nucleotides, the CDR3 is TGTGCCAGCAGCCCTCCACAGGGCAACGCCTACGAGCAGTACTTC. Residues: CASSPPQGNAYEQYF.